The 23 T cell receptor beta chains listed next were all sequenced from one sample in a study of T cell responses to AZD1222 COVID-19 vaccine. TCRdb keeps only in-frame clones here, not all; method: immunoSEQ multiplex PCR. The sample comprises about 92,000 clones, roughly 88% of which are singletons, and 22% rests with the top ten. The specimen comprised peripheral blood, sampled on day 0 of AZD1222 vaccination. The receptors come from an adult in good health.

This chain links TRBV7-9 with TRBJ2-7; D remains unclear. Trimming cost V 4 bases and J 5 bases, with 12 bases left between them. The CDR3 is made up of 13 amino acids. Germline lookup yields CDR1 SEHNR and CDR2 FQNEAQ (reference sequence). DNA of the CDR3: TGTGCCAGCAGCTCACCCCTGAGTAACGAGCAGTACTTC. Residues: CASSSPLSNEQYF.

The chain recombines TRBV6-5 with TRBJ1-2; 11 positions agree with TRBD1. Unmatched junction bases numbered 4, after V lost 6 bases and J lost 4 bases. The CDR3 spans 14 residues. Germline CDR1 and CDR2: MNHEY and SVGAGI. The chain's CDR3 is CASRPGQGVYGYTF. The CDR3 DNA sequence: TGTGCCAGCAGACCGGGACAGGGGGTCTATGGCTACACCTTC.

CDR3 nucleotides: TGTGCCAGCAGCTTACAACAGCACAATGAGCAGTTCTTC. Encoded protein: CASSLQQHNEQFF. V and J are TRBV7-3 and TRBJ2-1; no clear D. The germline V gene has CDR1 SGHTA and CDR2 FQGTGA. The CDR3 is 13 residues long. The V end lost 2 bases, the J end lost 5 bases, and 7 bases lay between the germline ends.

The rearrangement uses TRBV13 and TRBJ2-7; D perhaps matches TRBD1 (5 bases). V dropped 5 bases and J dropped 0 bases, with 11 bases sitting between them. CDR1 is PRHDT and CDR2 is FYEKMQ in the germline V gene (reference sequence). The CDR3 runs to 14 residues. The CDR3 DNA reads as TGTGCCAGCAGCCCGCGGACAACCTCCTACGAGCAGTACTTC. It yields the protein CASSPRTTSYEQYF.

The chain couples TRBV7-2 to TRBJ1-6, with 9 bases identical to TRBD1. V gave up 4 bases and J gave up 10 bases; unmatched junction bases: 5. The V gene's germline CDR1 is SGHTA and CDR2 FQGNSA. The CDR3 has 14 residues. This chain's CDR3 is CASSSGQGQSPLHF. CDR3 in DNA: TGTGCCAGCAGCTCCGGACAGGGGCAGTCACCCCTCCACTTT. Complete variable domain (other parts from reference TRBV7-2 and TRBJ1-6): GAGVSQSPSNKVTEKGKDVELRCDPISGHTALYWYRQSLGQGLEFLIYFQGNSAPDKSGLPSDRFSAERTGGSVSTLTIQRTQQEDSAVYLCASSSGQGQSPLHFGNGTRLTVT.

The chain's CDR3 is CASSPGQGLYGYTF. Here the CDR3 DNA reads TGTGCCAGCAGCCCAGGTCAGGGGTTGTATGGCTACACCTTC. This chain uses TRBV7-9 with TRBJ1-2; a weak D match, TRBD1 (6 bases). The V gene lost 5 bases and the J gene lost 5 bases, with 15 bases spanning the gap. The CDR3 consists of 14 residues. From germline, CDR1 is SEHNR and CDR2 FQNEAQ (reference sequence).

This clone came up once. This chain's CDR3 is CASSAGVAGTINEQFF. In DNA, the CDR3 is TGTGCCAGCAGCGCTGGGGTAGCGGGGACTATTAATGAGCAGTTCTTC. The V gene is TRBV7-3, the J gene TRBJ2-1; 8 positions agree with TRBD2. This CDR3 region has 16 residues. Trimming cost V 5 bases and J 7 bases; bases outside gene matches: 13. Germline V CDR1 and CDR2: SGHTA, FQGTGA.

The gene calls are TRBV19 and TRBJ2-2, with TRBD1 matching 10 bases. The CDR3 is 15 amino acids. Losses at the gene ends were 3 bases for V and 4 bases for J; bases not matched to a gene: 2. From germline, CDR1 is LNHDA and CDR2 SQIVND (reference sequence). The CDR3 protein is CASSMGTGATGELFF. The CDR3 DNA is TGTGCCAGTAGTATGGGGACAGGGGCCACCGGGGAGCTGTTTTTT.

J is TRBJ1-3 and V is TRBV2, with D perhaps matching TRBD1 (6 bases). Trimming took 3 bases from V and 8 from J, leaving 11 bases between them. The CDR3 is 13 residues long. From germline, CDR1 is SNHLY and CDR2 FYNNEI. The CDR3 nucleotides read TGTGCCAGCAGTGAGGTACAGGGTCACACCATATATTTT. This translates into CASSEVQGHTIYF.

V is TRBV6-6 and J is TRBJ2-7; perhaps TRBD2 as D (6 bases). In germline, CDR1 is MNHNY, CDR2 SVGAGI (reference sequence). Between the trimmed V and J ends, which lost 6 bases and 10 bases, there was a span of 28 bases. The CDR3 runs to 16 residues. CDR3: CASRDFGTAGVGDQYF. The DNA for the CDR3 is TGTGCCAGCAGGGACTTTGGGACTGCCGGGGTTGGGGATCAGTACTTC.

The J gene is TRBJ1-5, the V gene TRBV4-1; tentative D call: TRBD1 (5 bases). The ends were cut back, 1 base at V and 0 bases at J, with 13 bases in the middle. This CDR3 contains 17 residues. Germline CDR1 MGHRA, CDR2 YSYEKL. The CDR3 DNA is TGCGCCAGCAGCCAAGTCCGGGGGTCAAATAGCAATCAGCCCCAGCATTTT. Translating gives CASSQVRGSNSNQPQHF.

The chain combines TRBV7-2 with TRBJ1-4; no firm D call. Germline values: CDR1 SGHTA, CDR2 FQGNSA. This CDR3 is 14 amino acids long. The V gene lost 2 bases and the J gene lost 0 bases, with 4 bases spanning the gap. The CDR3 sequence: CASSLSPTNEKLFF. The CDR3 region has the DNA TGTGCCAGCAGCTTAAGCCCAACTAATGAAAAACTGTTTTTT.

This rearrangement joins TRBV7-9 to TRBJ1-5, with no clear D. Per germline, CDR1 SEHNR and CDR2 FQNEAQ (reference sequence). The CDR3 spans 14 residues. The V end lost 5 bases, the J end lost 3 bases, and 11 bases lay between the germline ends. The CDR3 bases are TGTGCCAGCAGCCCCCTGGAGTACAATCAGCCCCAGCATTTT. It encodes CASSPLEYNQPQHF.

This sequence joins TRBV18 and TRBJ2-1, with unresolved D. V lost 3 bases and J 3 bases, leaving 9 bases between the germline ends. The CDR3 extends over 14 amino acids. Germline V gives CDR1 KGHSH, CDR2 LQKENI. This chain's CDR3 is CASSPSRNYNEQFF. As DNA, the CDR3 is TGTGCCAGCTCACCTAGTAGGAACTACAATGAGCAGTTCTTC.

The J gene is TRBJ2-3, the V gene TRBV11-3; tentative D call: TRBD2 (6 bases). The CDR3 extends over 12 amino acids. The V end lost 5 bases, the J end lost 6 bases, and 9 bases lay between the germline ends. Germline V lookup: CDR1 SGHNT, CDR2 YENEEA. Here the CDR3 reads CASSRGRDTQYF. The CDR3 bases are TGTGCCAGCAGCCGGGGGAGGGATACGCAGTATTTT.

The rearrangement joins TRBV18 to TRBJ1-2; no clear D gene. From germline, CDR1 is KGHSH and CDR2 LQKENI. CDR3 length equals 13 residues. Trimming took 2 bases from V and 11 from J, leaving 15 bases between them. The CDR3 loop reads CASSPGWTEPYTF. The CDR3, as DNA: TGTGCCAGCTCACCAGGATGGACGGAACCTTACACCTTC.

CDR3 amino acids: CASSIQLRGNEQFF. In nucleotides, the CDR3 is TGTGCCAGTAGTATTCAATTGAGGGGGAATGAGCAGTTCTTC. The chain links TRBV19 to TRBJ2-1; tentative D call: TRBD1 (6 bases). In germline, CDR1 is LNHDA, CDR2 SQIVND (reference sequence). Trimming removed 3 bases at V and 7 bases at J, with 13 bases between. The CDR3 sequence is 14 residues long.

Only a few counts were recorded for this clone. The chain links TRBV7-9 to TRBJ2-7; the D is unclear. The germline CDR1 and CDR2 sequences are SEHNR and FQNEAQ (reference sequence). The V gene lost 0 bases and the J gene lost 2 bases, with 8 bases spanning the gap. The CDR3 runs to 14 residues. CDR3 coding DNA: TGTGCCAGCAGCTTAGCGCGGCAGACCTACGAGCAGTACTTC. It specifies CASSLARQTYEQYF.

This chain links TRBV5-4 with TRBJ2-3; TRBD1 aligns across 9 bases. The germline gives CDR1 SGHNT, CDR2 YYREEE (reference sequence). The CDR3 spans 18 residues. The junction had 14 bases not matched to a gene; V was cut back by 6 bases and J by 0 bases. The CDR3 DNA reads TGTGCCAGCATTCAGGGGGGACAGGGCCCCTCTAGCACAGATACGCAGTATTTT. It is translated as CASIQGGQGPSSTDTQYF.

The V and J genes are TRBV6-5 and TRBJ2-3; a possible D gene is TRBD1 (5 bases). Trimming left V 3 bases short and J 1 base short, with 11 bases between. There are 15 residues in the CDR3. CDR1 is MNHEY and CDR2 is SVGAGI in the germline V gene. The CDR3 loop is CASSYSGAGTDTQYF. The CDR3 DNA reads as TGTGCCAGCAGTTATAGTGGGGCCGGCACAGATACGCAGTATTTT.

In DNA, the CDR3 is TGTGCCAGCAGCCCGACAGGGGCGGGAACGCCCCAGCATTTT. Translated: CASSPTGAGTPQHF. The J gene is TRBJ1-5, the V gene TRBV11-2, with 8 positions matching TRBD1. Germline CDR1 and CDR2: SGHAT and FQNNGV. The CDR3 sequence is 14 residues long. V lost 5 bases to trimming and J lost 9 bases; unmatched junction nucleotides: 9.

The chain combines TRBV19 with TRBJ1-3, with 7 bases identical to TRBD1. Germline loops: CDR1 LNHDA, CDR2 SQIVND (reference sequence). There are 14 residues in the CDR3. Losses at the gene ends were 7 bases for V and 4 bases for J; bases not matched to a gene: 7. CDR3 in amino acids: CASKKGARGNTIYF. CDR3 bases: TGTGCCAGTAAAAAGGGGGCGCGAGGAAACACCATATATTTT. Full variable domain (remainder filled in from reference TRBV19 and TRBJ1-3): DGGITQSPKYLFRKEGQNVTLSCEQNLNHDAMYWYRQDPGQGLRLIYYSQIVNDFQKGDIAEGYSVSREKKESFPLTVTSAQKNPTAFYLCASKKGARGNTIYFGEGSWLTVV.

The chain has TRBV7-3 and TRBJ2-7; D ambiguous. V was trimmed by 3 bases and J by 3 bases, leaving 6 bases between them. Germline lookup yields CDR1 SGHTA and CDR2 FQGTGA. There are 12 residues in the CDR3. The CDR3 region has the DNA TGTGCCAGCAGCTTGGACGACTACGAGCAGTACTTC. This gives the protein CASSLDDYEQYF.